Listed here are 32 T cell receptor beta chains from one sample, sequenced in a study of shared clonotypes between healthy human individuals. TCRdb keeps only in-frame clones here, not all; method: immunoSEQ multiplex PCR. The sample contains 550,000 to 750,000 clones, 92% of which appear only once. Naive CD8 cells, CD45RO-negative and positively selected for CCR7, excluded terminally differentiated effector memory CD45RA+ cells. Material for sequencing was naive CD8+ T cells sorted from blood. Receptors originate from a man aged 25 to 45 in good health.

The V gene is TRBV7-6, the J gene TRBJ2-7; D tentatively fits TRBD1 or TRBD2 (5 bases each). The CDR3 is made up of 14 amino acids. Trimming removed 4 bases from V and 4 bases from J, with 14 bases in between. Germline V gives CDR1 SGHVS, CDR2 FNYEAQ. CDR3 coding DNA: TGTGCCAGCAGCTCGACCGGGGCCTCTTACGAGCAGTACTTC. As protein: CASSSTGASYEQYF.

The V call is TRBV28, the J call TRBJ2-7; D call uncertain. V dropped 1 base and J dropped 0 bases, with 4 bases sitting between them. The CDR3 extends over 13 amino acids. In germline, CDR1 is MDHEN, CDR2 SYDVKM. CDR3 protein: CASSLLLSYEQYF. The CDR3, as DNA: TGTGCCAGCAGTTTATTGCTCTCCTACGAGCAGTACTTC.

The V call is TRBV4-3, the J call TRBJ2-7; TRBD1 matches at 11 bases. This CDR3 spans 15 amino acids. After removal of 1 base from V and 4 bases from J, the junction contained 3 bases not matched to a gene. CDR1 LGHNA and CDR2 YSLEER come from the germline V gene. The CDR3 DNA follows: TGCGCCAGCAGCCAAGCGGACAGGGGGCGATACGAGCAGTACTTC. Protein: CASSQADRGRYEQYF.

The chain uses TRBV5-4 and TRBJ2-1; no clear D gene. This CDR3 spans 17 amino acids. Germline V lookup: CDR1 SGHNT, CDR2 YYREEE (reference sequence). V was cut by 0 bases and J by 5 bases, with 18 bases left in between. Written as DNA, the CDR3 is TGTGCCAGCAGCTTGGTGGAAGGATCTCGAACCGACAATGAGCAGTTCTTC. Its translation: CASSLVEGSRTDNEQFF.

The chain joins TRBV19 to TRBJ2-7; D gene ambiguous. Germline CDR1 LNHDA, CDR2 SQIVND (reference sequence). This CDR3 region has 13 residues. V lost 1 base, J lost 10 bases, and 14 bases lay in between. The CDR3 sequence is CASSIASLSDQYF. The CDR3 nucleotides read TGTGCCAGTAGTATAGCCAGTCTATCGGATCAGTACTTC.

The CDR3 sequence: CSGSGNEYEQYF. CDR3 DNA sequence: TGCAGCGGATCCGGGAACGAATACGAGCAGTACTTC. This chain uses TRBV29-1 with TRBJ2-7; TRBD2 is a possible D gene (5 bases). CDR1 is SQVTM, CDR2 ANQGSEA, per germline. Deletions cut 7 bases from V and 4 bases from J, with 14 bases between. CDR3 length equals 12 residues.

The genes are TRBV19 and TRBJ2-1; 9 bases are shared with TRBD2. The germline V gene encodes CDR1 LNHDA and CDR2 SQIVND (reference sequence). The CDR3 totals 14 residues. V was pared by 3 bases and J by 4 bases, with 1 base of the junction left unmatched. The CDR3 DNA reads as TGTGCCAGTAGTATGCTAGCGGGGTACAATGAGCAGTTCTTC. Protein sequence: CASSMLAGYNEQFF.

The CDR3 protein is CASSLAGTYYEQYF. Written as DNA, the CDR3 is TGTGCCAGCAGCTTAGCGGGGACTTACTACGAGCAGTACTTC. The V gene is TRBV7-6, the J gene TRBJ2-7; D perhaps matches TRBD2 (6 bases). This CDR3 is 14 amino acids long. CDR1 and CDR2 from the germline V gene are SGHVS and FNYEAQ. The V end was cut by 0 bases, the J end by 3 bases, with 9 bases between.

The chain employs TRBV18 and TRBJ2-7; 10 bases agree with TRBD2. CDR1 and CDR2 (germline): KGHSH, LQKENI. CDR3 size: 16 residues. V shed 2 bases and J 4 bases; nucleotides not matched to a gene: 8. CDR3 residues: CASSPRLAGEKYEQYF. The CDR3 DNA reads TGTGCCAGCTCACCAAGGCTAGCGGGAGAAAAGTACGAGCAGTACTTC.

V usage is TRBV7-2 and J usage is TRBJ2-6; D might be TRBD1 (5 bases). The CDR3 is 18 amino acids. Germline loops: CDR1 SGHTA, CDR2 FQGNSA. The V gene lost 4 bases and the J gene lost 0 bases, with 16 bases spanning the gap. Written as DNA, the CDR3 is TGTGCCAGCAGCTCCCGTGGCACAGGTCTCTCTGGGGCCAACGTCCTGACTTTC. It translates to CASSSRGTGLSGANVLTF.

The rearrangement joins TRBV29-1 to TRBJ1-2; no clear D gene. This CDR3 has 15 residues. The germline V gene encodes CDR1 SQVTM and CDR2 ANQGSEA. V was pared by 7 bases and J by 0 bases, with 18 bases between. Written as DNA, the CDR3 is TGCAGCGCCCCCACAGAGAATCCGACTAACTATGGCTACACCTTC. Amino acids: CSAPTENPTNYGYTF.

V gene TRBV28 combines with J gene TRBJ2-2; a possible D gene is TRBD1 (5 bases). Trimming pared 5 bases from V and 1 base from J, leaving 14 bases between. Germline assignment: CDR1 MDHEN and CDR2 SYDVKM. CDR3 length: 16 amino acids. CDR3: CASSHTLGENTGELFF. CDR3 DNA: TGTGCCAGCAGTCACACCCTAGGGGAGAACACCGGGGAGCTGTTTTTT.

The chain joins TRBV7-6 to TRBJ2-7; D ambiguous. Germline V gene sequence: CDR1 SGHVS, CDR2 FNYEAQ. This CDR3 has 13 amino acids. Between the trimmed V and J ends, which lost 3 bases and 4 bases, there was a span of 10 bases. Written as DNA, the CDR3 is TGTGCCAGCAGCTTGGCGGACGAGTACGAGCAGTACTTC. It encodes CASSLADEYEQYF. The full variable domain, in which reference TRBV7-6 and TRBJ2-7 provide the parts outside the CDR3, is GAGVSQSPRYKVTKRGQDVALRCDPISGHVSLYWYRQALGQGPEFLTYFNYEAQQDKSGLPNDRFSAERPEGSISTLTIQRTEQRDSAMYRCASSLADEYEQYFGPGTRLTVT.

V is TRBV13 and J is TRBJ2-7; D might be TRBD1 or TRBD2, each matching 5 bases. Germline values: CDR1 PRHDT, CDR2 FYEKMQ (reference sequence). The CDR3 runs to 15 residues. The V end was cut by 0 bases, the J end by 6 bases, with 15 bases between. CDR3 bases: TGTGCCAGCAGCTTAGGCGCGGATCGGGGACGCGAGCAGTACTTC. Translated, it gives CASSLGADRGREQYF.

The rearrangement links TRBV6-1 to TRBJ2-1; 13 nucleotides agree with TRBD2. Trimming at V came to 4 bases and at J to 3 bases, leaving 6 bases not matched to a gene. The CDR3 runs 17 residues. CDR1 is MNHNS, CDR2 SASEGT, per germline. In DNA, the CDR3 is TGTGCCAGCAGTGCTTGGACTAGCGGGAGAGACTACAATGAGCAGTTCTTC. It is translated as CASSAWTSGRDYNEQFF.

The chain joins TRBV9 to TRBJ2-7; 8 nucleotides match TRBD1. J lost 2 bases, V lost 0 bases, and 7 bases had no gene match. Per germline, CDR1 SGDLS and CDR2 YYNGEE. There are 16 residues in the CDR3. CDR3 protein: CASSVDRSGGTYEQYF. CDR3 DNA sequence: TGTGCCAGCAGCGTAGACCGGTCAGGGGGCACCTACGAGCAGTACTTC.

This clone has a single count. This chain joins TRBV9 and TRBJ2-3, with D perhaps given as TRBD1 or TRBD2 (5 bases each). The CDR3 consists of 16 residues. Looked up from germline, CDR1 is SGDLS and CDR2 is YYNGEE. Trimming pared 2 bases from V and 4 bases from J, leaving 17 bases between. CDR3 in amino acids: CASSVLMGDLADTQYF. The CDR3 DNA reads as TGTGCCAGCAGCGTCCTAATGGGGGATTTGGCAGATACGCAGTATTTT.

In regard to this clone: The sample contains more than one DNA sequence encoding this CDR3. CDR3 region: CASSSGTSYEQYF. The DNA of the CDR3 is TGTGCCAGCAGCTCCGGGACATCCTACGAGCAGTACTTC. The chain is built from TRBV7-9 and TRBJ2-7; possibly TRBD1 for D (6 bases). Looked up from germline, CDR1 is SEHNR and CDR2 is FQNEAQ (reference sequence). The V end was cut by 4 bases, the J end by 1 base, with 8 bases between. The CDR3 covers 13 residues.

The rearrangement links TRBV7-9 to TRBJ2-7; 7 bases are a match to TRBD1. The CDR3 covers 16 residues. CDR1 is SEHNR and CDR2 is FQNEAQ in the germline V gene (reference sequence). V lost 4 bases, J lost 3 bases, and 12 bases stayed unmatched. The CDR3 protein is CASSSGRGLDGYEQYF. DNA of the CDR3: TGTGCCAGCAGCTCTGGAAGGGGGCTGGATGGCTACGAGCAGTACTTC. Filled out from reference TRBV7-9 and TRBJ2-7, the complete variable domain reads DTGVSQNPRHKITKRGQNVTFRCDPISEHNRLYWYRQTLGQGPEFLTYFQNEAQLEKSRLLSDRFSAERPKGSFSTLEIQRTEQGDSAMYLCASSSGRGLDGYEQYFGPGTRLTVT.

The V and J genes are TRBV28 and TRBJ2-2, with TRBD2 matching over 10 bases. The CDR3 spans 17 residues. Germline assignment: CDR1 MDHEN and CDR2 SYDVKM. The J segment lost 3 bases and the V segment lost 2 bases, leaving 6 bases of the junction unmatched. The CDR3 protein is CASSLAGLADYTGELFF. The CDR3 region has the DNA TGTGCCAGCAGTTTAGCTGGACTAGCGGATTACACCGGGGAGCTGTTTTTT. Together with reference TRBV28 and TRBJ2-2, the CDR3 gives the full variable domain: DVKVTQSSRYLVKRTGEKVFLECVQDMDHENMFWYRQDPGLGLRLIYFSYDVKMKEKGDIPEGYSVSREKKERFSLILESASTNQTSMYLCASSLAGLADYTGELFFGEGSRLTVL.

The chain links TRBV7-9 to TRBJ2-1; 12 bases agree with TRBD2. The V and J ends lost 5 bases and 0 bases, in that order; junction bases with no gene match: 8. This CDR3 contains 18 residues. Germline V gene sequence: CDR1 SEHNR, CDR2 FQNEAQ (reference sequence). The CDR3 here is CASSTTSGRSSSYNEQFF. CDR3 nucleotides: TGTGCCAGCAGCACTACTAGCGGGAGGTCGAGCTCCTACAATGAGCAGTTCTTC.

J is TRBJ1-5 and V is TRBV2; no clear D gene. V was trimmed by 1 base and J by 4 bases, leaving 5 bases between them. This CDR3 has 13 residues. Germline V gene sequence: CDR1 SNHLY, CDR2 FYNNEI. Here the CDR3 reads CASSEDLNQPQHF. The CDR3 DNA is TGTGCCAGCAGTGAAGATCTAAATCAGCCCCAGCATTTT.

The chain carries TRBV7-8 and TRBJ2-7; no definite D call. The V end was cut by 2 bases, the J end by 0 bases, with 14 bases between. Germline assignment: CDR1 SGHVS and CDR2 FQNEAQ. This CDR3 is 16 amino acids long. In nucleotides, the CDR3 is TGTGCCAGCAGCTTACCCAAAGACCAGAGCTCCTACGAGCAGTACTTC. This sequence encodes CASSLPKDQSSYEQYF.

The chain links TRBV5-8 to TRBJ1-5; tentatively, D is TRBD1 (5 bases). V lost 6 bases and J 1 base, leaving 17 bases between the germline ends. The CDR3 length is 16 residues. From germline, CDR1 is SGHTS and CDR2 YDEGEE. The CDR3 reads CASTAMWDGSNQPQHF. CDR3 DNA: TGTGCCAGCACCGCCATGTGGGACGGAAGCAATCAGCCCCAGCATTTT.

J is TRBJ2-7 and V is TRBV27, with D perhaps TRBD1 (6 bases). The CDR3 spans 15 residues. V dropped 2 bases and J dropped 2 bases, with 13 bases sitting between them. Germline V gene lookup returns CDR1 MNHEY and CDR2 SMNVEV (reference sequence). The CDR3 sequence is CASSLIGGQTYEQYF. The CDR3 DNA sequence: TGTGCCAGCAGTTTAATCGGTGGACAGACCTACGAGCAGTACTTC.

The chain is built from TRBV9 and TRBJ2-1; D uncertain. Germline V gene lookup returns CDR1 SGDLS and CDR2 YYNGEE. The CDR3 contains 15 residues. With 0 bases removed from V and 2 bases from J, the gap between germline ends came to 9 bases. The CDR3 here is CASSVDPTPYNEQFF. The CDR3, as DNA: TGTGCCAGCAGCGTAGATCCCACTCCCTACAATGAGCAGTTCTTC.

This clone was detected only once. This chain uses TRBV7-6 with TRBJ1-1, with TRBD1 identical over 8 bases. The CDR3 totals 13 residues. The V and J ends lost 6 bases and 1 base, in that order; junction bases with no gene match: 1. Germline loops: CDR1 SGHVS, CDR2 FNYEAQ. The CDR3 DNA sequence: TGTGCCAGCAGGCAGGGGGCGAACACTGAAGCTTTCTTT. This codes for CASRQGANTEAFF. The full variable domain, rest sourced from reference TRBV7-6 and TRBJ1-1, is GAGVSQSPRYKVTKRGQDVALRCDPISGHVSLYWYRQALGQGPEFLTYFNYEAQQDKSGLPNDRFSAERPEGSISTLTIQRTEQRDSAMYRCASRQGANTEAFFGQGTRLTVV.

The rearrangement joins TRBV5-4 to TRBJ2-7; 11 bases map to TRBD2. This CDR3 comprises 16 residues. Germline assignment: CDR1 SGHNT and CDR2 YYREEE (reference sequence). J lost 6 bases, V lost 6 bases, and 14 bases had no gene match. The CDR3 sequence is CASTLDLAGGPIEQYF. CDR3 in DNA: TGTGCCAGCACCCTTGACTTAGCGGGAGGGCCAATCGAGCAGTACTTC.

This rearrangement joins TRBV19 to TRBJ2-5; 9 bases align to TRBD1. Germline CDR1 and CDR2: LNHDA and SQIVND (reference sequence). This CDR3 region has 15 residues. V trimming: 5 bases; J trimming: 5 bases; junction bases outside the gene matches: 9. The CDR3 here is CASSLRDRVGETQYF. In DNA, the CDR3 is TGTGCCAGTAGTCTCCGGGACAGGGTTGGGGAGACCCAGTACTTC.

This clone was seen just once. The rearrangement uses TRBV5-1 and TRBJ2-1; a possible D gene is TRBD2 (6 bases). V lost 1 base and J 8 bases, leaving 13 bases between the germline ends. The V gene's germline CDR1 is SGHRS and CDR2 YFSETQ. The CDR3 is 14 residues long. Here the CDR3 reads CASSLSGGIDEQFF. The CDR3 DNA is TGCGCCAGCAGCTTGAGCGGAGGGATCGATGAGCAGTTCTTC.

This clone was seen once. The chain combines TRBV7-9 with TRBJ2-7; tentatively, D is TRBD1 or TRBD2 (5 bases each). V shed 4 bases and J shed 5 bases, with 15 bases lying between them. CDR3 size: 14 residues. Germline CDR1 SEHNR, CDR2 FQNEAQ (reference sequence). CDR3 region: CASSWDRTDNEQYF. The CDR3 coding sequence is TGTGCCAGCAGCTGGGACCGGACCGACAACGAGCAGTACTTC.

The chain couples TRBV27 to TRBJ2-7; D remains ambiguous. Germline CDR1 and CDR2: MNHEY and SMNVEV (reference sequence). The V end lost 5 bases, the J end lost 1 base, and 6 bases lay between the germline ends. The length of the CDR3 is 12 residues. The CDR3 reads CASSAGSYEQYF. DNA of the CDR3: TGTGCCAGCAGTGCTGGATCCTACGAGCAGTACTTC.